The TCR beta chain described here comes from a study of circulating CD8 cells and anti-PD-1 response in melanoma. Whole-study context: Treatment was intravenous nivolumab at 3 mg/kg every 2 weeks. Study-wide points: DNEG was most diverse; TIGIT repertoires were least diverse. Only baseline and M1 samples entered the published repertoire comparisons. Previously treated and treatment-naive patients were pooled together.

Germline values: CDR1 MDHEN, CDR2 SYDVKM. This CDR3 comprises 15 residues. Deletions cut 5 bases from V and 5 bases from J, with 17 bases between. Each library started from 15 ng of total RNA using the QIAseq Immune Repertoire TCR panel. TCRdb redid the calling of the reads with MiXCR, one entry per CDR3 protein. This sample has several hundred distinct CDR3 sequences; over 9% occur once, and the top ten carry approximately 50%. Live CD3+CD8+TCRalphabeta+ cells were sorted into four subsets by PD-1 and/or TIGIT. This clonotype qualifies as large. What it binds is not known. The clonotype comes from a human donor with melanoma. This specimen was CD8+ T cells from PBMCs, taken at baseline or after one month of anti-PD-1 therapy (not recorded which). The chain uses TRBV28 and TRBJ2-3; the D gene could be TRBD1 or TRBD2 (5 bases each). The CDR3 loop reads CASSSGASSIDTQYF. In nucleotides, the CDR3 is TGTGCCAGCAGTAGTGGGGCTAGCTCCATAGATACGCAGTATTTT.